The rows below give T cell receptor beta chains drawn from one sample of a study of shared clonotypes between healthy human individuals. Method: immunoSEQ multiplex PCR; TCRdb's copy keeps in-frame clones and lacks some. The sample includes fewer than 2.5 million clones, over 85% of them seen just once. The source material was naive CD4+ T cells from PBMCs. Receptors were obtained from a man between 18 and 35 years old in good health. Some clones in this sample may be carry-over from other donors' samples. Both conserved end residues are part of each CDR3. Each record gives: J gene, V gene, D gene, clone size, CDR3 DNA, CDR3 protein. The D gene is left open where the match is weak. Clone size, where shown, is once, few, many, or a class for clones that have expanded.

>TRBJ2-1|TRBV28|TRBD2|once
TGTGCCAGCAGTTATGGGAGCGGGATCTACAATGAGCAGTTCTTC
CASSYGSGIYNEQFF
>TRBJ2-7|TRBV19|-|once
TGTGCCAGTAGTCTTAGCCCGACCGACGGCTACGAGCAGTACTTC
CASSLSPTDGYEQYF
>TRBJ1-3|TRBV5-1|TRBD1|-
TGCGCCAGCAGCGCCGGGACAGCTGGAAACACCATATATTTT
CASSAGTAGNTIYF
>TRBJ1-4|TRBV5-1|-|-
TGCGCCAGCAGCTTGGCCGGAGCAACTAATGAAAAACTGTTTTTT
CASSLAGATNEKLFF
>TRBJ2-1|TRBV5-4|-|-
TGTGCCAGCAGCTTGGGTGAAGTAGGCTACAATGAGCAGTTCTTC
CASSLGEVGYNEQFF
>TRBJ2-7|TRBV30|TRBD1|-
TGTGCCTCAGCCGGGACAGGGCTCTCCGAGCAGTACTTC
CASAGTGLSEQYF
>TRBJ2-2|TRBV5-1|-|-
TGCGCCAGCAGCTCCTATGGACTCGTGAACACCGGGGAGCTGTTTTTT
CASSSYGLVNTGELFF
>TRBJ2-5|TRBV25-1|-|-
TGTGCCAGCAGTGAACCAGGGGCGGGGACCCAGTACTTC
CASSEPGAGTQYF
>TRBJ2-7|TRBV2|-|-
TGTGCCAGCAGTTTCTCCTACGAGCAGTACTTC
CASSFSYEQYF
>TRBJ1-5|TRBV9|-|-
TGTGCCAGCAGCGTAGAAGGGCGTAGATTTCAGCCCCAGCATTTT
CASSVEGRRFQPQHF
>TRBJ2-3|TRBV28|-|-
TGTGCCAGCAACATCCCGGGGTACCCCACAGATACGCAGTATTTT
CASNIPGYPTDTQYF
>TRBJ1-1|TRBV18|-|-
TGTGCCAGCTCAGTCCAGCTGAACACTGAAGCTTTCTTT
CASSVQLNTEAFF
>TRBJ2-6|TRBV27|TRBD1|-
TGTGCCAGCAGTTCGATAGCCTGGACAGGGGGCCTTTCTGGGGCCAACGTCCTGACTTTC
CASSSIAWTGGLSGANVLTF